These T cell receptor beta chains were read from a single sample in a study of blood T cell repertoires in COVID-19. Sequencing was performed with immunoSEQ multiplex PCR; in TCRdb, only in-frame clones are kept and a portion is missing. The repertoire consists of approximately 170,000 clones, with under 85% occurring once and the leading ten covering 10% to 15%. What was sequenced was peripheral blood. The source of these receptors is a man in his 70s who had recovered from COVID-19. CDR3s include the opening cysteine and the closing phenylalanine or tryptophan. The order of the fields is J gene, D gene, clone size, CDR3 length, V gene, CDR3 DNA, CDR3 protein. A D gene is named only where the DNA matches it firmly. Not every row has a clone size; where given, it reads once, few, many or a size class.

TRBJ2-1,TRBD1,NA,16,TRBV19,TGTGCCAGTAGTCATTACAGGGGCTACTCCTACAATGAGCAGTTCTTC,CASSHYRGYSYNEQFF
TRBJ2-7,TRBD2,NA,15,TRBV7-6,TGTGCCAGCAGCCTCAGGGCGGGAGCGAGAAACGAGCAGTACTTC,CASSLRAGARNEQYF
TRBJ2-2,NA,NA,14,TRBV5-6,TGTGCCAGCAGCTTGGGCGGGAAGGTCGCGGAGCTGTTTTTT,CASSLGGKVAELFF
TRBJ1-2,NA,NA,15,TRBV6-1,TGTGCCAGCAGTGAAAATACAGGGCCTAACTATGGCTACACCTTC,CASSENTGPNYGYTF
TRBJ2-2,TRBD1,once,16,TRBV3-1/TRBV3-2,TGTGCCAGCAGCCAAGTCCGAAGGGGGCTAACCGGGGAGCTGTTTTTT,CASSQVRRGLTGELFF
TRBJ1-1,NA,once,12,TRBV7-9,TGTGCCAGCAGCTTCATGAACACTGAAGCTTTCTTT,CASSFMNTEAFF
TRBJ2-2,TRBD2,NA,15,TRBV9,TGTGCCAGCAGCGTCGGGGGGGCGCAGGCTGGGGAGCTGTTTTTT,CASSVGGAQAGELFF
TRBJ2-1,TRBD2,NA,14,TRBV6-5,TGTGCCAGCAGGGGACTAGCGGAATACAATGAGCAGTTCTTC,CASRGLAEYNEQFF
TRBJ2-7,TRBD2,NA,14,TRBV11-2,TGTGCCAGCAGCTTAGGCGGGAGCTCCTACGAGCAGTACTTC,CASSLGGSSYEQYF
TRBJ1-3,NA,NA,13,TRBV6-5,TGTGCCAGCAGCCTCAGTTCTGGAAACACCATATATTTT,CASSLSSGNTIYF
TRBJ1-6,TRBD1,once,16,TRBV27,TGTGCCAGCAGCCAGGGGACAGGGGGCTCTGATTCACCCCTCCACTTT,CASSQGTGGSDSPLHF
TRBJ1-1,NA,NA,15,TRBV9,TGTGCCAGCAGCGTATCGGAGATCGGGAACACTGAAGCTTTCTTT,CASSVSEIGNTEAFF
TRBJ2-3,NA,NA,14,TRBV6-5,TGTGCCAGCAGTTCGGGACTTCGTGCGGATACGCAGTATTTT,CASSSGLRADTQYF
TRBJ1-5,NA,NA,14,TRBV18,TGTGCCAGCTCACCTGGGACTGGCGGGCAGCCCCAGCATTTT,CASSPGTGGQPQHF
TRBJ2-7,NA,NA,15,TRBV5-1,TGCGCCAGCAGCTATACAGGAGGGAGTTCCTACGAGCAGTACTTC,CASSYTGGSSYEQYF
TRBJ2-1,TRBD2,NA,17,TRBV25-1,TGTGCCAGCAGTGGGACTGGACTAGCGGGATACTACAATGAGCAGTTCTTC,CASSGTGLAGYYNEQFF
TRBJ2-1,TRBD2,NA,15,TRBV5-4,TGTGCCAGCACCACCAGGACTAGAGGTACGAATGAGCAGTTCTTC,CASTTRTRGTNEQFF
TRBJ2-7,TRBD1,NA,14,TRBV6-2/TRBV6-3,TGTGCCAGCAGTTACGGACAGGGAACCTACGAGCAGTACTTC,CASSYGQGTYEQYF
TRBJ2-5,NA,NA,12,TRBV5-6,TGTGCCAGCAGCCCCCCGACGGGGACCCAGTACTTC,CASSPPTGTQYF
TRBJ2-5,TRBD2,NA,17,TRBV6-2/TRBV6-3,TGTGCCAGCAGTTATGGTCTCGGGGCTAGCGGTCAAGAGACCCAGTACTTC,CASSYGLGASGQETQYF
TRBJ2-7,TRBD2,NA,17,TRBV18,TGTGCCAGCTCACGTGGACTAGCGGGAGGGAAAAGCTACGAGCAGTACTTC,CASSRGLAGGKSYEQYF
TRBJ2-1,TRBD2,few,14,TRBV6-5,TGTGCCGCAGAGGGACTAGCGGTATACAATGAGCAGTTCTTC,CAAEGLAVYNEQFF
TRBJ2-7,NA,NA,14,TRBV2,TGTGCCAGCAGCCCACACCGGGGGATTAACGAGCAGTACTTC,CASSPHRGINEQYF
TRBJ2-7,TRBD2,many,18,TRBV2,TGTGCCAGCAGTGGGGTAGCGGGAGCCACTATACAGCCCTACGAGCAGTACTTC,CASSGVAGATIQPYEQYF
TRBJ2-2,TRBD2,NA,16,TRBV5-5,TGTGCCAGCAGCTTCCCAGCGGGGCGGAACACCGGGGAGCTGTTTTTT,CASSFPAGRNTGELFF
TRBJ2-1,TRBD2,NA,20,TRBV19,TGTGCCAGTAGTATAGATCAGAGACAGGGCTGGACTAGCGGGAGTAGGGAGCAGTTCTTC,CASSIDQRQGWTSGSREQFF
TRBJ1-2,NA,NA,14,TRBV6-2/TRBV6-3,TGTGCCAGCAGTTACTCACCAGGGATGGATGGCTACACCTTC,CASSYSPGMDGYTF